This entry lists 5 T cell receptor beta chains sequenced from one sample in a study of CD8 T cells in ankylosing spondylitis. Study observations and caveats: Blood from ankylosing spondylitis patients appeared to carry a characteristic roughly 8-variant TCR beta motif.

Their recognized antigens are unknown. TCRdb fed the 5' RACE reads into MiXCR, producing one record per CDR3 protein. This table has approximately 500,000 distinct CDR3 sequences, roughly 12% appearing once. Sequencing was performed on blood, either unsorted or a sorted T cell fraction (not recorded which). These receptor sequences come from a male donor with ankylosing spondylitis.

This clonotype has only a few counts. This chain uses TRBV5-1 with TRBJ2-6, with TRBD2 matching 9 bases. The CDR3 extends over 17 amino acids. Germline CDR1 and CDR2: SGHRS and YFSETQ. After removal of 1 base from V and 2 bases from J, the junction contained 4 bases not matched to a gene. The CDR3 region is CASSLMLAGTGANVLTF. CDR3 bases: TGCGCCAGCAGCTTGATGCTAGCGGGAACTGGGGCCAACGTCCTGACTTTC.

This clonotype was detected once. It may be a read error: a sequence one base away is much more abundant. The CDR3 does not end in the conserved phenylalanine or tryptophan, so this is likely a read error. The gene calls are TRBV6-2 or TRBV6-3 and TRBJ2-2; no clear D gene. Trimming took off 4 bases at V and 4 bases at J, with 10 bases between the two ends. CDR1 is MNHEY and CDR2 is SVGEGT in the germline V gene. The CDR3 contains 14 residues. CDR3 nucleotides: TGTGCCAGCAGTTTCGAGCGTCTCACCGGGGAGCTGTTTTTA. Amino acid sequence: CASSFERLTGELFL.

The chain carries TRBV29-1 and TRBJ1-5; no definite D call. The CDR3 loop spans 12 amino acids. Germline CDR1 reads SQVTM; CDR2 reads ANQGSEA. Trimming cost V 4 bases and J 7 bases, with 11 bases left between them. The CDR3 DNA reads as TGCAGCGTTGGAGTGGGATCGCAGCCCCAGCATTTT. Protein: CSVGVGSQPQHF.

This clonotype has just a few counts. V is TRBV29-1 and J is TRBJ2-7, with 16 bases identical to TRBD2. After removal of 6 bases from V and 7 bases from J, the junction contained 6 bases not matched to a gene. The germline V gene encodes CDR1 SQVTM and CDR2 ANQGSEA. The CDR3 contains 14 residues. CDR3 sequence reads: CSVGLAGGPGEQYF. The DNA of the CDR3 is TGCAGCGTGGGACTAGCGGGAGGGCCGGGAGAGCAGTACTTC.

This clonotype has only a few counts. The V gene is TRBV28, the J gene TRBJ2-3; 9 bases are shared with TRBD1. CDR3 length: 16 amino acids. V trimming: 4 bases; J trimming: 2 bases; junction bases outside the gene matches: 7. The germline gives CDR1 MDHEN, CDR2 SYDVKM. CDR3 sequence (DNA): TGTGCCAGCAGTTACTCGGGGGACAGGGACACAGATACGCAGTATTTT. Protein sequence: CASSYSGDRDTDTQYF.